The entry below describes one TCR beta chain. Its target is unknown. The sample belongs to a study of cytomegalovirus exposure and HLA in healthy donors. Findings and caveats of the study: In vitro work confirmed that a few CMV-associated chains recognize CMV antigens.

The data were produced by immunoSEQ multiplex PCR, yet TCRdb's version contains in-frame clones alone and is incomplete. The sample shows approximately 300,000 clones, about 85% of them seen only once. The CDR3 spans 16 residues. The V end was cut by 3 bases, the J end by 2 bases, with 17 bases between. Germline CDR1 reads SGHDT; CDR2 reads YYEEEE. The specimen was PBMCs. The receptor was isolated from a woman aged 25 to 39 in good health and CMV-seropositive. The V and J genes are TRBV5-6 and TRBJ1-2; D gene unclear. CDR3 loop: CASSSWDVPGNYGYTF. The CDR3 coding sequence is TGTGCCAGCAGCTCTTGGGATGTCCCCGGGAACTATGGCTACACCTTC.